Listed below are T cell receptor beta chains from one sample, sequenced in a study of T-cell reconstitution after alpha-beta-depleted transplantation in children. TCRdb ran MiXCR on the PCR reads and lists one entry per CDR3 protein. Here the sample spans some 240,000 distinct CDR3 sequences, around 12% being singletons. The specimen comprised PBMCs from the stem cell graft donor, sampled from the stem cell graft. These receptors came from a human donor who donated a stem cell graft to a child with acute lymphoblastic leukemia. Both conserved end residues are part of each CDR3. The order of the fields is V gene, clone size, D gene, J gene, CDR3 DNA, CDR3 protein. The D gene is left open where the match is weak. Clone size is given for some rows only: seen once, a few or many times, or a class if the clone is expanded.

>TRBV20-1|NA|NA|TRBJ1-5
TGCAGTGCTAGAGTACCAGGGAATAGCAATCAGCCCCAGCATTTT
CSARVPGNSNQPQHF
>TRBV20-1|many|TRBD2|TRBJ2-2
TGCAGTGTCGCACCATGGCGGGGGACGAACACCGGGGAGCTGTTTTTT
CSVAPWRGTNTGELFF
>TRBV28|many|NA|TRBJ2-2
TGTGCCAGCAGTTTCGGAGGGATGGACACCGGGGAGCTGTTTTTT
CASSFGGMDTGELFF
>TRBV9|many|NA|TRBJ1-1
TGTGCCAGCAGCACCCCCGCGGGCAGCCAGAACACTGAAGCTTTCTTT
CASSTPAGSQNTEAFF
>TRBV19|many|NA|TRBJ1-5
TGTGCCACCCAGCCGGGACAACTAGATCAGCCCCAGCATTTT
CATQPGQLDQPQHF
>TRBV7-2|NA|NA|TRBJ2-5
TGTGCCAGCAGCTTAGCTGGCTACCAAGAGACCCAGTACTTC
CASSLAGYQETQYF
>TRBV5-1|many|TRBD2|TRBJ2-1
TGCGCCAGCAGCCTCCGGACTAGCGCCAATGAGCAGTTCTTC
CASSLRTSANEQFF
>TRBV28|many|TRBD1|TRBJ2-7
TGTGCCACCCGGGACAGAACCTCCTACGAGCAGTACTTC
CATRDRTSYEQYF
>TRBV6-6|many|NA|TRBJ1-6
TGTGCCAGCAGTCAACAAACGGGACCGGCGTCACCCCTCCACTTT
CASSQQTGPASPLHF
>TRBV5-4|NA|TRBD1|TRBJ1-4
TGTGCCAGCAGCTTGGCGGGGACAGGGGATGAAAAACTGTTTTTT
CASSLAGTGDEKLFF
>TRBV27|many|NA|TRBJ1-2
TGTGCCAGCAGTCTTGCCCACAGTGGTGGCTACACCTTC
CASSLAHSGGYTF